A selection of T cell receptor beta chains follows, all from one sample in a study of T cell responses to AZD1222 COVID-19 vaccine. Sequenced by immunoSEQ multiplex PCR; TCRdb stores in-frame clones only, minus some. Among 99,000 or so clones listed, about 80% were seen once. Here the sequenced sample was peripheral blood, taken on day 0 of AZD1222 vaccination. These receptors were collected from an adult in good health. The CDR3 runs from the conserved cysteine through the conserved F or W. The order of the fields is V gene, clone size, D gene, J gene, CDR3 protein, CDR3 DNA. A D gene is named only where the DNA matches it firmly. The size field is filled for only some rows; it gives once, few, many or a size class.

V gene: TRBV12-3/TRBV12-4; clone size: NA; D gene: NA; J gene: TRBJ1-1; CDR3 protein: CASTQYGAGEAFF; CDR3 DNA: TGTGCCAGCACCCAATACGGGGCCGGTGAAGCTTTCTTT
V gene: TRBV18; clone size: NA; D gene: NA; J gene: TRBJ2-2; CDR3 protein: CASSPRTGELFF; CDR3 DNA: TGTGCCAGCTCACCTCGGACCGGGGAGCTGTTTTTT
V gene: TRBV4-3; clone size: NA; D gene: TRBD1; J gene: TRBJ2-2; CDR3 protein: CASSQEVIGTGKNTGELFF; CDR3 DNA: TGCGCCAGCAGCCAAGAAGTTATAGGGACAGGGAAAAACACCGGGGAGCTGTTTTTT
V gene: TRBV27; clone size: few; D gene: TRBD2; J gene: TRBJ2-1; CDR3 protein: CASSSGEGLTWFF; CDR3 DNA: TGTGCCAGCAGTTCCGGGGAGGGGCTGACATGGTTCTTC
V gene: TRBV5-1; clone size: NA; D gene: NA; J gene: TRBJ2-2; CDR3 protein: CASIGVTGLFF; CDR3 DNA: TGCGCCAGCATCGGGGTCACCGGGCTGTTTTTT
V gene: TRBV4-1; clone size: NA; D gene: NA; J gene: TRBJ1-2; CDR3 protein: CASSQSPGDNYGYTF; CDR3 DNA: TGCGCCAGCAGCCAATCCCCGGGGGACAACTATGGCTACACCTTC
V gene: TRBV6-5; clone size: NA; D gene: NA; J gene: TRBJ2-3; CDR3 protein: CASSLLGGLTDTQYF; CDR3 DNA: TGTGCCAGCAGTCTATTGGGGGGGCTCACAGATACGCAGTATTTT
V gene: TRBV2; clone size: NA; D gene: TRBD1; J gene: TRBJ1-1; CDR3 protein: CASGGQILAFF; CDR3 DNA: TGTGCCAGCGGGGGACAGATACTAGCTTTCTTT
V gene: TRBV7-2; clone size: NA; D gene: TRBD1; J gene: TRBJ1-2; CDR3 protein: CASSLVRQGEGGYTF; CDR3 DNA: TGTGCCAGCAGCTTAGTCAGACAGGGGGAAGGGGGCTACACCTTC
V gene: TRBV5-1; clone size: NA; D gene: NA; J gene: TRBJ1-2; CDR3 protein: CASSLAPGDYGYTF; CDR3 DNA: TGCGCCAGCAGCTTGGCCCCAGGGGACTATGGCTACACCTTC
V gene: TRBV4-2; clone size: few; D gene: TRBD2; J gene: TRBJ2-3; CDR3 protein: CASSSTSGGGSDTQYF; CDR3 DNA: TGTGCCAGCAGCTCGACTAGCGGGGGTGGATCAGATACGCAGTATTTT